This is a list of T cell receptor beta chains from one sample in a study of CD8+CD57+ T cells in acquired aplastic anemia. From the reads, TCRdb called clonotypes with MiXCR, one entry per CDR3 protein. The sample shows hundreds of thousands of distinct CDR3 sequences, 65% to 80% of them seen only once. The specimen sequenced was sorted CD4+, CD8+, or CD8+CD57+ T cells (not recorded which) from PBMCs. These TCRs come from a human donor in good health, serving as a control. Both conserved end residues are part of each CDR3.

TRBV6-1	TRBJ1-5	CASSRTGIHQPQHF
TRBV19	TRBJ2-2	CASKGRNTGELFF
TRBV2	TRBJ2-1	CAIDRGSYNEQFF
TRBV20-1	TRBJ1-6	CSASRGGTVHF
TRBV15	TRBJ1-6	CATSREPGFSPLPF
TRBV7-9	TRBJ1-3	CASSLSQGVYTIYF
TRBV7-2	TRBJ1-4	CASSLKQTHEILFF
TRBV12-3/TRBV12-4	TRBJ2-7	CASSWGVAYEQYF
TRBV2	TRBJ2-3	CASSGAGEDTQYF
TRBV20-1	TRBJ2-2	CSALPATNYGELFF
TRBV9	TRBJ2-5	CASSVGGVEDTQSQYF
TRBV7-3	TRBJ1-3	CASRTRRNTIYF
TRBV5-4	TRBJ1-5	CATGPLGGGQPQHF
TRBV29-1	TRBJ1-2	CSVRDSNYGYTF
TRBV2	TRBJ2-3	CVSSLAGGTTDTQYF
TRBV2	TRBJ2-7	CASMKPYEQYF
TRBV4-2	TRBJ1-5	CASSPPRRAIGQPQHF
TRBV7-2	TRBJ1-6	CASSLSYLTEAFHF